A selection of T cell receptor beta chains follows, all from one sample in a study of beta chain features in type 1 diabetes. Generated by immunoSEQ multiplex PCR, the TCRdb table keeps only in-frame clones and is missing some. The sample has about 230,000 clones, more than 15% seen once. The sequencing sample was made of naive CD4+ T cells from blood. The receptor source for this set is a man aged 30 to 45 with type 1 diabetes. The CDR3 runs from the conserved cysteine through the conserved F or W. Each record gives: clone size, J gene, D gene, V gene, CDR3 DNA, CDR3 protein. D genes are given only for firm matches. Rows give clone size only sometimes, using once, few, many, or a class for an expanded clone.

-,TRBJ2-1,-,TRBV5-1,TGCGCCAGCAGCACCCTCCCAGGGTCAACCTACAATGAGCAGTTCTTC,CASSTLPGSTYNEQFF
few,TRBJ2-1,-,TRBV28,TGTGCCAGCAGTTTCCTGGGCCGAGATGTGAATGAGCAGTTCTTC,CASSFLGRDVNEQFF
-,TRBJ2-2,TRBD2,TRBV27,TGTGCCAGCAGTCTAGCGGGAGTGTTCGGGGAGCTGTTTTTT,CASSLAGVFGELFF
-,TRBJ2-2,-,TRBV29-1,TGCAGCGTTGAAAGCACATCGATTGGGGAGCTGTTTTTT,CSVESTSIGELFF
few,TRBJ2-5,TRBD1,TRBV10-3,TGTGCCATCAGGTCCGGGACAGGGGAAGAGACCCAGTACTTC,CAIRSGTGEETQYF
few,TRBJ2-5,-,TRBV27,TGTGCCAGACCGACGACACAAGAGACCCAGTACTTC,CARPTTQETQYF
-,TRBJ2-1,-,TRBV28,TGTGCCAGCAGTTCCCCGGGGTCCCGGGCCAATGAGCAGTTCTTC,CASSSPGSRANEQFF
few,TRBJ2-1,TRBD2,TRBV28,TGTGCCAGCAGGCGGGGGGATCTTGGAGAGCAGTTCTTC,CASRRGDLGEQFF
few,TRBJ2-5,-,TRBV29-1,TGCAGCGTTCAACAGGGATACCAAGAGACCCAGTACTTC,CSVQQGYQETQYF
few,TRBJ2-7,-,TRBV7-9,TGTGCCAGCAGCTTAGCGTTTAGGGGAAACGCCTACGAGCAGTACTTC,CASSLAFRGNAYEQYF
-,TRBJ1-2,-,TRBV4-1,TGCGCCAGCAGCCAAGACGGAGGCCGTTATGGCTACACCTTC,CASSQDGGRYGYTF
-,TRBJ2-1,TRBD2,TRBV30,TGTGCCTGGAGTGTACTGCGTCTAGCGGGGGTCAATGAGCAGTTCTTC,CAWSVLRLAGVNEQFF
few,TRBJ2-7,TRBD2,TRBV29-1,TGCAGCGTAGCGACTAGCGTCTCCTACGAGCAGTACTTC,CSVATSVSYEQYF
-,TRBJ1-1,-,TRBV30,TGTGCCTGGAGTGGAGCGGGTGATATTTTCGGTAACACTGAAGCTTTCTTT,CAWSGAGDIFGNTEAFF
few,TRBJ2-1,TRBD2,TRBV9,TGTGCCAGCAGCACGACTAGCGGGGGGAATGAGCAGTTCTTC,CASSTTSGGNEQFF
-,TRBJ2-2,TRBD1,TRBV30,TGTGCCTGGAGTGTAAAGGGGGCAGGAACCGGGGAGCTGTTTTTT,CAWSVKGAGTGELFF
few,TRBJ2-2,-,TRBV4-2,TGTGCCAGCAGCGATCGCGGCGGAGGAGGCACCGGGGAGCTGTTTTTT,CASSDRGGGGTGELFF
few,TRBJ2-7,-,TRBV20-1,TGCAGTGCAAGGGGTTCCTACGAGCAGTACTTC,CSARGSYEQYF
-,TRBJ1-4,-,TRBV25-1,TGTGCCAGCAGTGATTACCCTATGAATGAAAAACTGTTTTTT,CASSDYPMNEKLFF
few,TRBJ1-1,-,TRBV29-1,TGCAGCGTGTTATACAGGGCGGACACTGAAGCTTTCTTT,CSVLYRADTEAFF
-,TRBJ2-5,TRBD1,TRBV5-1,TGCGCCAGCAGCTTAACAGGGGGTCGGGAGACCCAGTACTTC,CASSLTGGRETQYF
few,TRBJ2-7,-,TRBV20-1,TGCAGTGCTAGTGACTACGAGCAGTACTTC,CSASDYEQYF
-,TRBJ1-5,-,TRBV30,TGTGCCTGGAGTGTAGAGGGGGAGCAGCCCCAGCATTTT,CAWSVEGEQPQHF
few,TRBJ2-6,-,TRBV29-1,TGCAGCGTTGGAACCGGGGCTTCTGGGGCCAACGTCCTGACTTTC,CSVGTGASGANVLTF
-,TRBJ2-3,-,TRBV23-1,TGCGCCAGCAGTCAAGAATCGACTAGCACAGATACGCAGTATTTT,CASSQESTSTDTQYF
-,TRBJ2-1,TRBD1,TRBV9,TGTGCCAGCAGCGGAAAACGGGACAGGGGTAACAATGAGCAGTTCTTC,CASSGKRDRGNNEQFF
few,TRBJ2-7,TRBD1,TRBV5-4,TGTGCCAGCAGCTTGGGACAGGGAATCCGGTCCGAGCAGTACTTC,CASSLGQGIRSEQYF
-,TRBJ2-7,-,TRBV5-1,TGCGCCAGCAGCTTGTTCGGCGAGCAGTACTTC,CASSLFGEQYF
-,TRBJ1-5,-,TRBV29-1,TGCAGCGTGGGGTGGTCTGGTCAGCCCCAGCATTTT,CSVGWSGQPQHF
few,TRBJ2-7,-,TRBV7-9,TGTGCCAGCAGCTTAACTCAATCTGGGGAGCAGTACTTC,CASSLTQSGEQYF
-,TRBJ2-5,TRBD2,TRBV25-1,TGTGCCAGCAGTTTAGCGGGAGTGGAGACCCAGTACTTC,CASSLAGVETQYF
-,TRBJ2-7,-,TRBV10-3,TGTGCCATCAGTGAGTCATTGGAGAAGTCCTACGAGCAGTACTTC,CAISESLEKSYEQYF
-,TRBJ2-2,-,TRBV9,TGTGCCAGCAGCGTAGTTGCGCTCGGAGGGGAGCTGTTTTTT,CASSVVALGGELFF
-,TRBJ1-1,-,TRBV13,TGTGCCAGCAGACAGGGAGTAATTACTGAAGCTTTCTTT,CASRQGVITEAFF
-,TRBJ2-7,TRBD1,TRBV4-1,TGCGCCAGCAGCCCTTACGACAGGGAAAGGGGTGAGCAGTACTTC,CASSPYDRERGEQYF